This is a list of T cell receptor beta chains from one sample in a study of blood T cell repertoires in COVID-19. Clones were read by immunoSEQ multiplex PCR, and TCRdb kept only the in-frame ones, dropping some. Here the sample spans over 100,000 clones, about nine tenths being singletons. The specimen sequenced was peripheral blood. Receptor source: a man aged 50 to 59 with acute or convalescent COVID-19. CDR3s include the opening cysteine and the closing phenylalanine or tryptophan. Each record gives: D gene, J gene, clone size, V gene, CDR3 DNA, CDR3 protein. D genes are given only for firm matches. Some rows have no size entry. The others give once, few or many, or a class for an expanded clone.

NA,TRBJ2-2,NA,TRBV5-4,TGTGCCAGCAGCTTGGGGCTAGCGCTACGCACCGGGGAGCTGTTTTTT,CASSLGLALRTGELFF
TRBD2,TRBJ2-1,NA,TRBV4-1,TGCGCCAGCAGCCTAGGACTAGCGGGACCGTCCTCCTACAATGAGCAGTTCTTC,CASSLGLAGPSSYNEQFF
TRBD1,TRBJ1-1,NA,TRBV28,TGTGCCACCACATGGACAGGGAACACTGAAGCTTTCTTT,CATTWTGNTEAFF
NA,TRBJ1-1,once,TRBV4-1,TGCGCCAGCAGCCAAGATCGCGGAGACGGGAACACTGAAGCTTTCTTT,CASSQDRGDGNTEAFF
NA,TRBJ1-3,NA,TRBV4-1,TGCGCCAGCAGCCAGGGCTTCAGTGGAAACACCATATATTTT,CASSQGFSGNTIYF
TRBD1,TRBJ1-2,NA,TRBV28,TGTGCCAGCAGTTTAGAAGACAGGGGGATTCCTGGCTACACCTTC,CASSLEDRGIPGYTF
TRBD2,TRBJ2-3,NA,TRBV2,TGTGCCAGCAGTAGGACGGCGGGAGCGGATACGCAGTATTTT,CASSRTAGADTQYF
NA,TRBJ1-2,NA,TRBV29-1,TGCGTAGTCGGGGGGGGGCCATATGGCTACACCTTC,CVVGGGPYGYTF
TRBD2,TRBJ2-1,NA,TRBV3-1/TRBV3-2,TGTGCCAGCAGCCAAGACTGGGGACTAGCCGATGAGCAGTTCTTC,CASSQDWGLADEQFF
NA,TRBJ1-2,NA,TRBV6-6,TGTGCCAGCAGTTACGACATGAACTATGGCTACACCTTC,CASSYDMNYGYTF
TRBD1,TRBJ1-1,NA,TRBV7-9,TGTGCCAGCAGCCGCGGGACAGGGATTGGCGCTTTCTTT,CASSRGTGIGAFF
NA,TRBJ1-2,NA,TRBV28,TGTGCCAGCAGTTACGGGGATAGCTATGGCTACACCTTC,CASSYGDSYGYTF
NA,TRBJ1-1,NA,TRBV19,TGTGCCAGTAGTATTCTCGGGGAGCCCACTGAAGCTTTCTTT,CASSILGEPTEAFF
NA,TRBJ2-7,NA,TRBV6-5,TGTGCCACAAGCCGAGGCTCCCCACCCTACGAGCAGTACTTC,CATSRGSPPYEQYF
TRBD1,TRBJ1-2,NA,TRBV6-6,TGTGCCAGCAGGATTACTCGACAGGGGGCTATCTATGGCTACACCTTC,CASRITRQGAIYGYTF
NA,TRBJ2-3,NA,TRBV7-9,TGTGCCAGCAGCTTAAAAGCGGCTAGCACAGATACGCAGTATTTT,CASSLKAASTDTQYF
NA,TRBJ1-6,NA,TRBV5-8,TGTGCCAGCAGCTTGAGGGGGGGCGCTTCACCCCTCCACTTT,CASSLRGGASPLHF
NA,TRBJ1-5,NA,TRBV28,TGTGCCAGCAGTCCATCACAGGGTATCGGGCAGCCCCAGCATTTT,CASSPSQGIGQPQHF
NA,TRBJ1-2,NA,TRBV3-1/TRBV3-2,TGTGCCAGCAGCCAAGAGGGAGGGTCTGGGGGCTACACCTTC,CASSQEGGSGGYTF
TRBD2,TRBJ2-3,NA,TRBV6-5,TGTGCCAGCAGTTTCGCGGGGGTGCCGTATTTT,CASSFAGVPYF
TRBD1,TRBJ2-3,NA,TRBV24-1,TGTGCCACCAGTGCTAACAGGGGGCATGCAGATACGCAGTATTTT,CATSANRGHADTQYF
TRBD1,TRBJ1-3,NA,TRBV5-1,TGCGCCAGCAGCTTGAACAGGGGGCCTGGAAACACCATATATTTT,CASSLNRGPGNTIYF